This TCR beta chain was found in a study of OX40 agonist ivuxolimab in advanced cancers. As for the study in general: Given to patients was ivuxolimab, an agonistic anti-OX40 (CD134) antibody. Averaging roughly 60 years in age, with a range of roughly 23 to 80, the cohort was around 87% male.

Germline V gives CDR1 SQVTM, CDR2 ANQGSEA. V dropped 2 bases and J dropped 4 bases, with 13 bases sitting between them. This CDR3 region has 14 residues. Findings and limits, study-wide: Partial responders treated at 0.1-3.0 mg/kg exhibited clonal expansion among the lowest measured. Doses of 0.1 to 3.0 mg/kg were accompanied by clonal expansion of CD4+ and CD8+ blood T cells by week 6.

About this clone itself: Its antigen is currently unknown.

The method was immunoSEQ multiplex PCR; TCRdb's version includes in-frame clones alone and lacks a portion of them. The sample has 60,000 to 75,000 clones; roughly 84% are singletons. The sequencing used CD4+ or CD8+ T cells sorted from blood, collected in a trial of the OX40 agonist ivuxolimab. This chain connects TRBV29-1 to TRBJ2-3, with D possibly matching TRBD2 (5 bases). This clonotype originated in an adult with an advanced solid tumor such as melanoma, head and neck, liver or kidney cancer. The CDR3 DNA reads TGCAGCGTTGAACGAAACTCCGGGGCAGATACGCAGTATTTT. Protein: CSVERNSGADTQYF.